The next 26 T cell receptor beta chains were all read from a single sample in a study of blood T cell repertoires in COVID-19 (dated by TCRdb to between 2020 and 2021). The library was obtained by the immunoSEQ multiplex PCR assay. What TCRdb holds here is the immuneACCESS table cut down to in-frame rearrangements. Part of the clones is not present; checked against another copy, under half of the missing clones reflect an unresolved V gene, and the others are unexplained. This sample is represented by over 60,000 clones; just under 90% of them were singletons. 6% to 8% of the sample goes to the ten largest clones. Sequencing was carried out using peripheral blood. These receptors were taken from a woman at least 80 years old with active COVID-19.

The J gene is TRBJ2-5, the V gene TRBV10-3, with D perhaps TRBD2 (5 bases). V was cut by 4 bases and J by 0 bases, with 15 bases left in between. Looked up from germline, CDR1 is ENHRY and CDR2 is SYGVKD. The CDR3 contains 16 residues. CDR3 DNA sequence: TGTGCCATCAGTGTTAGTTTCGGGCGGGACCAAGAGACCCAGTACTTC. This translates into CAISVSFGRDQETQYF.

The sample holds one count of this clone. The V gene is TRBV28, the J gene TRBJ1-2; D might be TRBD1 (6 bases). The CDR3 runs to 13 residues. V gave up 5 bases and J gave up 3 bases, with 10 bases separating them. CDR1 is MDHEN and CDR2 is SYDVKM in the germline V gene. Written as DNA, the CDR3 is TGTGCCAGCAGTCTTTCAGGGGACTATGGCTACACCTTC. Protein product: CASSLSGDYGYTF.

The chain has TRBV24-1 and TRBJ2-7, with a possible D match to TRBD1 (6 bases). Per germline, CDR1 KGHDR and CDR2 SFDVKD. CDR3 length: 15 amino acids. V was trimmed by 4 bases and J by 3 bases, leaving 15 bases between them. The CDR3 DNA reads TGTGCCACCAGTGACACGGACAGACCTTACTACGAGCAGTACTTC. Its translation: CATSDTDRPYYEQYF.

The genes are TRBV7-8 and TRBJ2-2; no definite D call. CDR1 and CDR2 from the germline V gene are SGHVS and FQNEAQ. Trimming cost V 2 bases and J 1 base, with 11 bases left between them. The CDR3 totals 16 residues. Written as DNA, the CDR3 is TGTGCCAGCAGCTTATTAACGACGGGGAACACCGGGGAGCTGTTTTTT. Translation: CASSLLTTGNTGELFF.

The V call is TRBV5-1, the J call TRBJ2-6; D unclear. This CDR3 has 15 residues. With 4 bases removed from V and 2 bases from J, the gap between germline ends came to 10 bases. Germline CDR1 reads SGHRS; CDR2 reads YFSETQ. CDR3 nucleotides: TGCGCCAGCAGCACGATAACAACTGGGGCCAACGTCCTGACTTTC. It specifies CASSTITTGANVLTF. Supplemented by reference TRBV5-1 and TRBJ2-6, the full variable domain reads KAGVTQTPRYLIKTRGQQVTLSCSPISGHRSVSWYQQTPGQGLQFLFEYFSETQRNKGNFPGRFSGRQFSNSRSEMNVSTLELGDSALYLCASSTITTGANVLTFGAGSRLTVL.

The chain couples TRBV27 to TRBJ2-1, with 14 bases lining up with TRBD2. CDR1 and CDR2 (germline): MNHEY, SMNVEV (reference sequence). The CDR3 contains 17 residues. V shed 8 bases and J 7 bases; nucleotides not matched to a gene: 13. CDR3 region: CASLTTRLAGGRNEQFF. The CDR3 DNA is TGTGCCAGCCTCACCACTCGACTAGCGGGAGGGAGGAATGAGCAGTTCTTC.

This chain connects TRBV19 to TRBJ2-1, with 11 bases lining up with TRBD2. The V and J ends lost 3 bases and 4 bases, in that order; junction bases with no gene match: 2. Looked up from germline, CDR1 is LNHDA and CDR2 is SQIVND (reference sequence). The CDR3 is 15 residues long. CDR3 sequence: CASSIGLAGYNEQFF. For the CDR3, the DNA is TGTGCCAGTAGTATCGGACTAGCGGGTTACAATGAGCAGTTCTTC.

The chain couples TRBV6-2 or TRBV6-3 to TRBJ1-2; TRBD1 agrees at 8 bases. The V gene end was trimmed by 2 bases and the J gene end by 8 bases; junction bases not matched to a gene: 4. Germline CDR1 MNHEY, CDR2 SVGEGT. The CDR3 runs to 13 residues. In DNA form, the CDR3 reads TGTGCCAGCAGTTACAGACAGGGGAGAGGCTACACCTTC. Its protein product is CASSYRQGRGYTF.

J is TRBJ2-7 and V is TRBV27; TRBD1 matches at 7 bases. Trimming cost V 7 bases and J 3 bases; bases outside gene matches: 24. The CDR3 is made up of 19 amino acids. The germline CDR1 and CDR2 sequences are MNHEY and SMNVEV (reference sequence). DNA of the CDR3: TGTGCCAGCAAGATAAGACAGGGCCCATCTAATATGGCAGACTACGAGCAGTACTTC. It is translated as CASKIRQGPSNMADYEQYF.

V gene TRBV4-1 combines with J gene TRBJ2-3; 11 positions agree with TRBD2. The CDR3 length is 16 residues. V lost 5 bases and J lost 4; bases outside the gene matches: 8. Germline CDR1 and CDR2: MGHRA and YSYEKL. CDR3 sequence reads: CASSVISGRAADTQYF. CDR3 coding DNA: TGCGCCAGCAGCGTAATTAGCGGGAGGGCCGCAGATACGCAGTATTTT.

This rearrangement joins TRBV10-2 to TRBJ2-5; TRBD1 matches at 7 bases. Unmatched junction bases numbered 8, after V lost 5 bases and J lost 5 bases. Germline assignment: CDR1 WSHSY and CDR2 SAAADI. The CDR3 runs 14 residues. The CDR3 protein is CASSLQGFGETQYF. Here the CDR3 DNA reads TGCGCCAGCAGTTTACAGGGGTTCGGGGAGACCCAGTACTTC.

The chain is built from TRBV19 and TRBJ1-5, with 9 bases that match TRBD1. This CDR3 contains 15 residues. V was clipped by 4 bases and J by 4 bases; unmatched bases: 5. The germline gives CDR1 LNHDA, CDR2 SQIVND (reference sequence). The CDR3 DNA follows: TGTGCCAGTAGTACCTCCGGACAGGGGAATCAGCCCCAGCATTTT. Translating gives CASSTSGQGNQPQHF.

The V call is TRBV19, the J call TRBJ2-1; D is uncertain. V shed 5 bases and J shed 3 bases, with 11 bases lying between them. There are 14 residues in the CDR3. The V gene's germline CDR1 is LNHDA and CDR2 SQIVND (reference sequence). The CDR3: CASSLGSSYNEQFF. CDR3 bases: TGTGCCAGTAGTCTCGGTAGCAGCTACAATGAGCAGTTCTTC.

The chain has TRBV11-1 and TRBJ2-1, with 14 bases lining up with TRBD2. The CDR3 consists of 15 residues. The J segment lost 5 bases and the V segment lost 7 bases, leaving 4 bases of the junction unmatched. Germline V gives CDR1 SGHAT, CDR2 FQDESV (reference sequence). In nucleotides, the CDR3 is TGTGCCAGCACCTCGGGACTAGCGGGAGACAATGAGCAGTTCTTC. It specifies CASTSGLAGDNEQFF.

This clone was detected only a few times. The chain has TRBV27 and TRBJ2-7; TRBD1 agrees at 8 bases. J was trimmed by 4 bases and V by 3 bases; bases with no gene match: 5. The CDR3 spans 14 residues. Germline CDR1 and CDR2: MNHEY and SMNVEV (reference sequence). CDR3 in DNA: TGTGCCAGCAGTTTGGCAGGGGGCGAGTACGAGCAGTACTTC. The encoded protein is CASSLAGGEYEQYF.

The chain has TRBV19 and TRBJ1-2; 9 nucleotides match TRBD1. Trimming at V came to 0 bases and at J to 4 bases, leaving 12 bases not matched to a gene. CDR3 size: 18 residues. CDR1 is LNHDA and CDR2 is SQIVND in the germline V gene (reference sequence). CDR3 sequence reads: CASSIDPGTGTSSYGYTF. The CDR3 coding sequence is TGTGCCAGTAGTATAGATCCCGGGACAGGGACCTCTAGCTATGGCTACACCTTC.

In its sample, this clone was seen a few times. The chain employs TRBV5-6 and TRBJ1-5; D is unclear. CDR1 is SGHDT, CDR2 YYEEEE, per germline. The V gene lost 1 base and the J gene lost 2 bases, with 4 bases spanning the gap. The CDR3 has 13 amino acids. In nucleotides, the CDR3 is TGTGCCAGCAGCTTGAGCCGCAATCAGCCCCAGCATTTT. Its protein is CASSLSRNQPQHF.

The chain joins TRBV6-5 to TRBJ2-3, with 7 bases aligning to TRBD2. V was clipped by 4 bases and J by 2 bases; unmatched bases: 9. Germline CDR1 reads MNHEY; CDR2 reads SVGAGI. The CDR3 is 16 residues long. This CDR3 is CASSFGVAGTTDTQYF. The CDR3 DNA is TGTGCCAGCAGTTTCGGGGTAGCGGGTACCACAGATACGCAGTATTTT.

The chain combines TRBV28 with TRBJ2-1; no clear D gene. Germline assignment: CDR1 MDHEN and CDR2 SYDVKM. The CDR3 covers 13 residues. V lost 3 bases, J lost 6 bases, and 9 bases lay in between. The CDR3 DNA reads as TGTGCCAGCAGTTTGAGGCGGTCCAATGAGCAGTTCTTC. Protein: CASSLRRSNEQFF.

This CDR3 is CASSPPGQQETQYF. The CDR3 DNA sequence: TGTGCCAGCAGTCCCCCGGGACAGCAAGAGACCCAGTACTTC. The chain has TRBV6-6 and TRBJ2-5; the match to TRBD1 covers 7 bases. The trim removed 5 bases at V and 2 bases at J, leaving 5 bases unmatched. In germline, CDR1 is MNHNY, CDR2 SVGAGI (reference sequence). This CDR3 is built from 14 residues.

The CDR3, as DNA: TGTGCCAGCAGTCCACAGGGGGAAATTAATGAAAAACTGTTTTTT. Protein product: CASSPQGEINEKLFF. The chain joins TRBV6-5 to TRBJ1-4, with 8 bases that match TRBD1. In germline, CDR1 is MNHEY, CDR2 SVGAGI. CDR3 size: 15 residues. After removal of 5 bases from V and 4 bases from J, the junction contained 6 bases not matched to a gene.

This chain connects TRBV2 to TRBJ2-6; D perhaps matches TRBD2 (5 bases). The V end lost 1 base, the J end lost 4 bases, and 11 bases lay between the germline ends. The CDR3 spans 16 residues. CDR1 and CDR2 from the germline V gene are SNHLY and FYNNEI. In nucleotides, the CDR3 is TGTGCCAGCAGTGAAGGGAGGCTAGGGGGGGCCAACGTCCTGACTTTC. Protein sequence: CASSEGRLGGANVLTF.

The chain is built from TRBV5-1 and TRBJ1-2; 7 bases map to TRBD1. Looked up from germline, CDR1 is SGHRS and CDR2 is YFSETQ. The CDR3 length is 16 residues. The V segment lost 7 bases and the J segment 1 base; nucleotides outside the gene matches: 13. Here the CDR3 DNA reads TGCGCCAGCGGTCCCGGGACAGCCACACTTAACTATGGCTACACCTTC. Translation: CASGPGTATLNYGYTF.

CDR3 in amino acids: CASSPRSVGYNEQFF. DNA of the CDR3: TGTGCCAGCAGCCCCCGGTCTGTCGGGTACAATGAGCAGTTCTTC. The rearrangement joins TRBV9 to TRBJ2-1; no firm D call. The CDR3 runs 15 residues. The V end lost 4 bases, the J end lost 4 bases, and 15 bases lay between the germline ends. Germline V gene sequence: CDR1 SGDLS, CDR2 YYNGEE.

CDR3 loop: CASSAGPGLTKETQYF. DNA of the CDR3: TGTGCCAGCAGCGCTGGTCCGGGACTAACAAAAGAGACCCAGTACTTC. This chain uses TRBV9 with TRBJ2-5; TRBD2 matches 7 bases. CDR1 is SGDLS and CDR2 is YYNGEE in the germline V gene. The CDR3 loop spans 16 amino acids. V shed 3 bases and J 3 bases; nucleotides not matched to a gene: 11.

The chain is built from TRBV19 and TRBJ1-5; 8 bases align to TRBD1. The CDR3 length is 15 residues. The germline CDR1 and CDR2 sequences are LNHDA and SQIVND (reference sequence). Trimming at V came to 5 bases and at J to 2 bases, leaving 5 bases not matched to a gene. This CDR3 is CASSYRGDGNQPQHF. The DNA for the CDR3 is TGTGCCAGTAGTTACAGGGGGGATGGCAATCAGCCCCAGCATTTT.